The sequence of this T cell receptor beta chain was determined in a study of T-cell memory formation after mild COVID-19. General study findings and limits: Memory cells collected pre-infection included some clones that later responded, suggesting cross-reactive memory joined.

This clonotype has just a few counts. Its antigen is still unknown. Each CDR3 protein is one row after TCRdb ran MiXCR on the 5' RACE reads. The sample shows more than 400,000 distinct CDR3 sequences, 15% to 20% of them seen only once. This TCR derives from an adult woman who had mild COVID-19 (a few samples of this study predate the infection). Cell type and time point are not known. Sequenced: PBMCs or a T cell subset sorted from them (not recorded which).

The CDR3 loop is CASCSGNTEAFF. The DNA for the CDR3 is TGCGCCAGCTGCAGCGGGAACACTGAAGCTTTCTTT. This rearrangement joins TRBV5-1 to TRBJ1-1; D unclear. This CDR3 comprises 12 residues. Germline-derived CDR1 and CDR2 are SGHRS and YFSETQ. Deletions cut 7 bases from V and 1 base from J, with 8 bases between.